These T cell receptor beta chains were read from a single sample in a study of blood T cell repertoires in COVID-19. Measured with immunoSEQ multiplex PCR; TCRdb has only the in-frame clones, and not every one. The sample contains about 350,000 clones, roughly 87% of which appear only once. The source material was PBMCs or T cells enriched from blood (not recorded which). The receptors shown here come from a woman aged 25 to 39 who had recovered from COVID-19. CDR3s include the opening cysteine and the closing phenylalanine or tryptophan. The order of the fields is CDR3 length, J gene, V gene, CDR3 protein.

14 | TRBJ1-5 | TRBV7-9 | CASSLGRDNQPQHF
15 | TRBJ1-2 | TRBV30 | CAWTADSGANYGYTF
14 | TRBJ2-5 | TRBV5-1 | CASSFGTGGETQYF
16 | TRBJ1-3 | TRBV3-1/TRBV3-2 | CASSQDRQNSGNTIYF
14 | TRBJ1-1 | TRBV28 | CASSYRTGWVEAFF
15 | TRBJ2-7 | TRBV6-2/TRBV6-3 | CASSYRTVILYEQYF
16 | TRBJ2-7 | TRBV21-1 | CASSGHPGQCPYEQYF
16 | TRBJ2-2 | TRBV2 | CASSEVAAGSTGELFF
14 | TRBJ1-4 | TRBV2 | CASSDAAGYEKLFF
13 | TRBJ1-1 | TRBV10-3 | CAATDRGETEAFF
16 | TRBJ2-1 | TRBV5-1 | CASSFKGTSGRDEQFF
15 | TRBJ2-5 | TRBV6-5 | CASSYSYHREETQYF
14 | TRBJ1-5 | TRBV5-5 | CASSPGQGGQPQHF
18 | TRBJ1-1 | TRBV7-9 | CASSLNRDRENMNTEAFF
17 | TRBJ1-2 | TRBV5-1 | CASSPLGQGQGWDGYTF
17 | TRBJ2-2 | TRBV19 | CASSMSARGFSAGELFF
15 | TRBJ2-1 | TRBV5-5 | CASSPGRVTYNEQFF
14 | TRBJ1-6 | TRBV9 | CASSQTVGGSPLHF
13 | TRBJ1-4 | TRBV29-1 | CSAVGTGNEKLFF
14 | TRBJ1-2 | TRBV29-1 | CSVEEDRGGGRYTF
15 | TRBJ1-2 | TRBV7-8 | CASSLDQGYSYGYTF
15 | TRBJ1-6 | TRBV3-1/TRBV3-2 | CASSQDGGINSPLHF
15 | TRBJ2-1 | TRBV18 | CASSPQGYSYNEQFF
17 | TRBJ1-5 | TRBV5-3 | CARSLEGGLYRIEPQHF
15 | TRBJ2-1 | TRBV18 | CASSPLGQGLNEQFF
15 | TRBJ1-4 | TRBV2 | CASSEETGGVEKLFF
14 | TRBJ1-2 | TRBV2 | CASSDKGFGYGYTF
17 | TRBJ2-5 | TRBV3-1/TRBV3-2 | CASSQDRGGGHPETQYF
14 | TRBJ1-3 | TRBV10-3 | CAIMFGRSGNTIYF